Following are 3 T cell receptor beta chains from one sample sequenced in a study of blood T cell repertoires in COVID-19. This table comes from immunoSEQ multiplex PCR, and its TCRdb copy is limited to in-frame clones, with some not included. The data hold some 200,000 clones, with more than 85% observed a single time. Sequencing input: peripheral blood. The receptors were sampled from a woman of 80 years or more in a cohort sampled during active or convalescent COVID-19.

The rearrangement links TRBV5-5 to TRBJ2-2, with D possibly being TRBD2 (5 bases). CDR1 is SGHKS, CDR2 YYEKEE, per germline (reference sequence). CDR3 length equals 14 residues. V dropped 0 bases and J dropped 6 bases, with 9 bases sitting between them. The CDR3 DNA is TGTGCCAGCAGCTTGGCTTCGGGGTCCGGGGAGCTGTTTTTT. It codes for CASSLASGSGELFF.

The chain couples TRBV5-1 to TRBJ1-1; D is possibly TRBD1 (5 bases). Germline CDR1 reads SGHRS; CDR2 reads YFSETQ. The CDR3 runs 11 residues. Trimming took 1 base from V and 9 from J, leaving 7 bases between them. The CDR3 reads CASSLNRKAFF. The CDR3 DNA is TGCGCCAGCAGCTTGAACAGGAAAGCTTTCTTT.

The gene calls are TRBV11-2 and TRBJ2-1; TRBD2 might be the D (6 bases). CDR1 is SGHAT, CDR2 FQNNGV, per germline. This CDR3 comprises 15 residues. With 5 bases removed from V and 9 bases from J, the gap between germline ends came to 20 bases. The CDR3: CASSERLDTLTEQFF. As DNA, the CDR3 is TGTGCCAGCAGCGAGCGACTAGACACACTTACTGAGCAGTTCTTC.